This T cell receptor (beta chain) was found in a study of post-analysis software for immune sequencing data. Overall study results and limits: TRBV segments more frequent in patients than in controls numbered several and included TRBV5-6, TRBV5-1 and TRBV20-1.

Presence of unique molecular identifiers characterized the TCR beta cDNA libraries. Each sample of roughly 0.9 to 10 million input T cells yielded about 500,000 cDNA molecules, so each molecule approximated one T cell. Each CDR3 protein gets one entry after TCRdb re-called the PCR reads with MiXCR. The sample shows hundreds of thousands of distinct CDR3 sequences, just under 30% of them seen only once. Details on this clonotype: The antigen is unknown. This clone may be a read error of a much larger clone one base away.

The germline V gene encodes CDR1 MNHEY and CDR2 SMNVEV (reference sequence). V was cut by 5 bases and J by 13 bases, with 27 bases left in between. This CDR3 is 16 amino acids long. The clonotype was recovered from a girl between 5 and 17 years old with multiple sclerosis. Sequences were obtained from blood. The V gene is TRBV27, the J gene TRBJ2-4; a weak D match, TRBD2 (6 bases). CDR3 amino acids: CASSPYRGAGYNEQYF. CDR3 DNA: TGTGCCAGCAGTCCCTACCGCGGGGCCGGTTACAATGAGCAGTACTTC.